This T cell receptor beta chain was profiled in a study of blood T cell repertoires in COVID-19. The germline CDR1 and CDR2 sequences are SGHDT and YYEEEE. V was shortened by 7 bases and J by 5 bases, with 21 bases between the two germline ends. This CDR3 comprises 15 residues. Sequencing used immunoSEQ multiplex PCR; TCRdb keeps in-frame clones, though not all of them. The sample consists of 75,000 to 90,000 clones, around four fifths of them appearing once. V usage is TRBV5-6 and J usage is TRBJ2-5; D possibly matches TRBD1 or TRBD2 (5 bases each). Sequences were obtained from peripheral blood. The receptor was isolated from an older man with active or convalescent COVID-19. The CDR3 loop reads CASHLGRVAVETQYF. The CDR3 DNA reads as TGTGCCAGCCACTTGGGGCGGGTTGCGGTGGAGACCCAGTACTTC.